These T cell receptor beta chains were read from a single sample in a study of blood T cells in healthy people across ages. In TCRdb, the 5' RACE reads were re-called with MiXCR into one record per CDR3 protein. The data hold 1.8 million or so distinct CDR3 sequences, with 39% observed a single time. Material for sequencing was blood. These receptors originate from a human donor in good health. The CDR3 runs from the conserved cysteine through the conserved F or W. D genes are given only for firm matches. Size values are once, few and many counts, or a class for expanded clones, and some rows have none.

>few|TRBD1|TRBV5-1|TRBJ2-7
TGCGCCAGCAGCTCGGACCCCGGGACAGGAACCTACGAGCAGTACTTC
CASSSDPGTGTYEQYF
>.|.|TRBV7-3|TRBJ2-5
TGTGCCAGCAGTCCCGACAGGAACGAAGAGACCCAGTACTTC
CASSPDRNEETQYF
>.|TRBD1|TRBV5-1|TRBJ2-3
TGCGCCAGCAGCCGGGACAGAGACACAGATACGCAGTATTTT
CASSRDRDTDTQYF
>few|TRBD1|TRBV29-1|TRBJ2-7
TGCAGCGTTGTTCAGCAGGGGGCGGCCTCATTATACGAGCAGTACTTC
CSVVQQGAASLYEQYF
>once|.|TRBV28|TRBJ1-1
TGTGCCAGCAGTCAGGGACACCTACCACCTGAAGCTTTCTTT
CASSQGHLPPEAFF
>.|.|TRBV12-3/TRBV12-4|TRBJ2-2
TGTGCCAGCAGTTCCCGACGGGACGGATTGAACACCGGGGAGCTGTTTTTT
CASSSRRDGLNTGELFF
>.|TRBD2|TRBV20-1|TRBJ2-3
TGCAGTGCTAGAGATCTGGAGCGGGGGGCCACAGATACGCAGTATTTT
CSARDLERGATDTQYF
>.|.|TRBV7-8|TRBJ2-5
TGTGCCAGCAGCTTAGCCGATGGGGCGGAGACCCAGTACTTC
CASSLADGAETQYF
>.|.|TRBV6-5|TRBJ1-1
TGTGCCAGCAGCCGCCACGTTAACACTGAAGCTTTCTTT
CASSRHVNTEAFF
>.|.|TRBV7-2|TRBJ1-1
TGTGCCAGCAGCTGGGGGAGAGGGGTGAACACTGAAGCTTTCTTT
CASSWGRGVNTEAFF
>many|.|TRBV2|TRBJ2-5
TGTGCCAGCAGTGAACTGGAGACCCAGTACTTC
CASSELETQYF
>few|.|TRBV25-1|TRBJ2-7
TGTGCCAGCAGGTCCCCCCACTTAGGTCCTAGCTACGAGCAGTACTTC
CASRSPHLGPSYEQYF
>.|TRBD1|TRBV5-1|TRBJ2-7
TGCGCCAGCAGCGAGGGACAGGGGATCTCCTACGAGCAGTACTTC
CASSEGQGISYEQYF
>few|.|TRBV5-1|TRBJ2-7
TGCGCCAGCAGCTTGGCTCAGGGGGGTAATCAAGGTTACGAGCAGTACTTC
CASSLAQGGNQGYEQYF
>few|.|TRBV12-3/TRBV12-4|TRBJ2-1
TGTGCCAGCAGTCCTGTAGGTCCTGAGCAGTTCTTC
CASSPVGPEQFF
>.|.|TRBV6-5|TRBJ2-2
TGTGCCAGCAGTTACGAGGGACTCGCCGGCGGGGAGCTGTTTTTT
CASSYEGLAGGELFF
>.|.|TRBV5-1|TRBJ2-1
TGCGCCAGCAGCTTGACGGAGGGGCCCCACAATGAGCAGTTCTTC
CASSLTEGPHNEQFF
>few|TRBD1|TRBV29-1|TRBJ1-5
TGCAGCGTTGATCGGACAGGGGGCGACCAGCCCCAGCATTTT
CSVDRTGGDQPQHF
>.|TRBD1|TRBV20-1|TRBJ1-2
TGCAGTGCTAGTACAGGGGGTAACTATGGCTACACCTTC
CSASTGGNYGYTF
>.|TRBD1|TRBV7-8|TRBJ1-5
TGTGCCAGCAGCTTAAGGGGGCTCCGGGGCGGGCGGTTTCGCAATCAGCCCCAGCATTTT
CASSLRGLRGGRFRNQPQHF
>.|.|TRBV7-2|TRBJ2-7
TGTGCCAGCAGCTCTCCGGGAAGAGACCCCTACGAGCAGTACTTC
CASSSPGRDPYEQYF
>.|.|TRBV7-8|TRBJ2-2
TGTGCCAGCAGCTTAGTATCCTACCGCAGGAACACCGGGGAGCTGTTTTTT
CASSLVSYRRNTGELFF
>once|TRBD1|TRBV10-3|TRBJ1-2
TGTGCCACCAGTGATGGGGACAGGGTGGGACCCTATGGCTACACCTTC
CATSDGDRVGPYGYTF
>few|.|TRBV12-3/TRBV12-4|TRBJ2-3
TGTGCCAGCAGGATTAGGGGCACAGATACGCAGTATTTT
CASRIRGTDTQYF
>.|.|TRBV12-3/TRBV12-4|TRBJ2-1
TGTGCCAGCCTTCATGTCGGGGGAGGCGAGCAGTTCTTC
CASLHVGGGEQFF
>few|TRBD1|TRBV11-3|TRBJ1-2
TGTGCCAGCAGCTTAGACCGGGACAGAACTAACTATGGCTACACCTTC
CASSLDRDRTNYGYTF
>few|.|TRBV11-2|TRBJ1-2
TGTGCCAGCAGCTTAGACCCCCAGGAAGGCTACACCTTC
CASSLDPQEGYTF
>.|TRBD2|TRBV4-3|TRBJ2-5
TGCGCCAGCAGCCAAGATCTAGCGGGGGGGCCACGAGAGACCCAGTACTTC
CASSQDLAGGPRETQYF